This TCR beta chain was retrieved from a study of blood T cells in healthy people across ages. Findings and caveats of the study: PBMC samples, being unsorted, prevented any conclusive comparison of naive and antigen-experienced cells.

V gave up 0 bases and J gave up 2 bases, with 11 bases separating them. Germline CDR1 reads LNHNV; CDR2 reads YYDKDF (reference sequence). The CDR3 is made up of 16 amino acids. Together with a sample-barcoded 5' primer, a J-beta primer mix was included in a second PCR lasting roughly 6 to 12 cycles. TCRdb analysed the 5' RACE reads with MiXCR anew, one entry per CDR3 protein. The data contain about 900,000 distinct CDR3 sequences, about 48% of them singletons. A note on this clonotype: The antigen remains unidentified. A clone one base away is much larger, so this may be a read error.

This rearrangement joins TRBV15 to TRBJ2-1; TRBD2 might be the D (6 bases). The source material was blood. The origin of this receptor is a man aged 30-40 years in good health. The CDR3 region is CATSRDPGGAYNEQFF. The CDR3 bases are TGTGCCACCAGCAGAGATCCTGGCGGGGCCTACAATGAGCAGTTCTTC.